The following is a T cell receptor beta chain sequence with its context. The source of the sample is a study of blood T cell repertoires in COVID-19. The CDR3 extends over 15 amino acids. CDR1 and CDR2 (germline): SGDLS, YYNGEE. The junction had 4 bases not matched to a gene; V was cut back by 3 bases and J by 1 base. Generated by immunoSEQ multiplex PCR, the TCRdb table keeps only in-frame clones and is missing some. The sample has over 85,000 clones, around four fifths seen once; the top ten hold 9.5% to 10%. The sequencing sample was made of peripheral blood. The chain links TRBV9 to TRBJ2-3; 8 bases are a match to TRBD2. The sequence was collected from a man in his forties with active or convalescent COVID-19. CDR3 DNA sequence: TGTGCCAGCAGCGGTAGCGGGGCTGGCACAGATACGCAGTATTTT. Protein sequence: CASSGSGAGTDTQYF.